What follows are 15 T cell receptor beta chains derived from one specimen sequenced in a study of OX40 agonist ivuxolimab in advanced cancers. Libraries were constructed by the immunoSEQ multiplex PCR assay. TCRdb provides this immuneACCESS table in a form limited to in-frame rearrangements. Some clones are lacking; in checked studies, under half of them reflect an unresolved V gene, and why the rest are absent is not known. The sample table records more than 65,000 clones; roughly 86% of these occur just once. 25% of the sample is in the top ten clones. Specimen: CD4+ or CD8+ T cells sorted from blood, collected in a trial of the OX40 agonist ivuxolimab. The receptors originated from an adult with an advanced solid tumor such as melanoma, head and neck, liver or kidney cancer.

V gene TRBV19 combines with J gene TRBJ2-3; either TRBD1 or TRBD2 may supply D (5 bases each). V was pared by 4 bases and J by 2 bases, with 10 bases between. This CDR3 region has 14 residues. Germline lookup yields CDR1 LNHDA and CDR2 SQIVND (reference sequence). CDR3 protein: CASSTQGVTDTQYF. The DNA of the CDR3 is TGTGCCAGTAGTACTCAGGGAGTCACAGATACGCAGTATTTT.

This clone was counted ten times or more. The chain has TRBV10-3 and TRBJ1-5; TRBD1 is a possible D gene (6 bases). The CDR3 runs 20 residues. Germline V lookup: CDR1 ENHRY, CDR2 SYGVKD. Trimming took 2 bases from V and 0 from J, leaving 23 bases between them. The CDR3 spells CAISEPKDRIRTHSNQPQHF. The CDR3 DNA reads as TGTGCCATCAGTGAGCCAAAAGACAGGATAAGGACTCATAGCAATCAGCCCCAGCATTTT.

The chain joins TRBV10-2 to TRBJ1-5; D is unclear. V was trimmed by 3 bases and J by 3 bases, leaving 6 bases between them. The length of the CDR3 is 13 residues. Germline CDR1 and CDR2: WSHSY and SAAADI. The CDR3 DNA reads as TGCGCCAGCAGTGACTTCCTCAATCAGCCCCAGCATTTT. Its protein product is CASSDFLNQPQHF.

The chain is built from TRBV5-6 and TRBJ2-1; 8 bases are a match to TRBD1. J lost 4 bases, V lost 2 bases, and 8 bases had no gene match. The germline V gene has CDR1 SGHDT and CDR2 YYEEEE. This CDR3 comprises 16 residues. DNA for the CDR3: TGTGCCAGCAGCTTTAACAGGGGGTTGCGGTACAATGAGCAGTTCTTC. This encodes CASSFNRGLRYNEQFF.

The rearrangement joins TRBV7-6 to TRBJ2-5, with TRBD2 identical over 8 bases. With 5 bases clipped from V and 4 bases from J, the junction kept 12 bases outside the gene matches. The CDR3 loop spans 16 amino acids. Germline CDR1 and CDR2: SGHVS and FNYEAQ. The CDR3 region has the DNA TGTGCCAGCAGCCCCTCCTCCGGACTAGCCAGAGAGACCCAGTACTTC. Encoded protein: CASSPSSGLARETQYF. Complete variable domain (other parts from reference TRBV7-6 and TRBJ2-5): GAGVSQSPRYKVTKRGQDVALRCDPISGHVSLYWYRQALGQGPEFLTYFNYEAQQDKSGLPNDRFSAERPEGSISTLTIQRTEQRDSAMYRCASSPSSGLARETQYFGPGTRLLVL.

This clone was observed once. The DNA of the CDR3 is TGTGCCTGGAGTGTATGGGACAGGGGAGTCGCTGAAGCTTTCTTT. Protein product: CAWSVWDRGVAEAFF. The chain links TRBV30 to TRBJ1-1; 10 bases are a match to TRBD1. CDR3 size: 15 residues. Per germline, CDR1 GTSNPN and CDR2 SVGIG (reference sequence). J lost 6 bases, V lost 0 bases, and 7 bases had no gene match.

The chain recombines TRBV19 with TRBJ1-5, with 9 bases that match TRBD1. V lost 5 bases to trimming and J lost 2 bases; unmatched junction nucleotides: 7. CDR3 length: 16 residues. The germline CDR1 and CDR2 sequences are LNHDA and SQIVND (reference sequence). The DNA for the CDR3 is TGTGCCAGTAGTGCCCGACAGGGGGTAGGCAATCAGCCCCAGCATTTT. It is translated as CASSARQGVGNQPQHF.

V usage is TRBV4-1 and J usage is TRBJ1-2; no definite D call. This CDR3 is built from 16 residues. V was trimmed by 0 bases and J by 4 bases, leaving 15 bases between them. Germline V CDR1 and CDR2: MGHRA, YSYEKL. The CDR3 region has the DNA TGCGCCAGCAGCCAAGATCACCAGGAATTATCCTATGGCTACACCTTC. This codes for CASSQDHQELSYGYTF.

The chain uses TRBV6-1 and TRBJ1-3, with a tentative D call TRBD1 (5 bases). Between the trimmed V and J ends, which lost 4 bases and 2 bases, there was a span of 9 bases. The CDR3 has 14 amino acids. Germline loops: CDR1 MNHNS, CDR2 SASEGT. The DNA for the CDR3 is TGTGCCAGCAGTGCAGGGACGGCTGGAAACACCATATATTTT. Protein: CASSAGTAGNTIYF.

This clone was picked up one time. The chain couples TRBV4-1 to TRBJ1-2, with TRBD1 as a possible D gene (6 bases). V lost 1 base to trimming and J lost 2 bases, with 11 bases between them. Germline V gives CDR1 MGHRA, CDR2 YSYEKL. This CDR3 region has 15 residues. The CDR3 loop reads CASSQVITGNYGYTF. Written as DNA, the CDR3 is TGCGCCAGCAGCCAAGTCATTACAGGGAACTATGGCTACACCTTC.

The CDR3 DNA is TGTGCCAGCAGCCCCGGAGGTCATCGGAGGACTGAAGCTTTCTTT. Its protein is CASSPGGHRRTEAFF. V usage is TRBV28 and J usage is TRBJ1-1; the D is unclear. Per the germline V gene, CDR1 is MDHEN and CDR2 is SYDVKM. The CDR3 is made up of 15 amino acids. V was clipped by 6 bases and J by 5 bases, with 19 bases between them.

V and J are TRBV2 and TRBJ2-2, with 11 bases matching TRBD2. Trimming removed 5 bases from V and 5 bases from J; junction bases left unmatched: 7. Germline V gene data show CDR1 as SNHLY and CDR2 as FYNNEI. The CDR3 runs 16 residues. The chain's CDR3 is CASSPGLAGRTGELFF. The DNA of the CDR3 is TGTGCCAGCAGTCCCGGACTAGCGGGTAGGACCGGGGAGCTGTTTTTT.

The J gene is TRBJ1-1, the V gene TRBV11-2; D is ambiguous. Looked up from germline, CDR1 is SGHAT and CDR2 is FQNNGV. With 1 base removed from V and 7 bases from J, the gap between germline ends came to 4 bases. The length of the CDR3 is 11 residues. In nucleotides, the CDR3 is TGTGCCAGCAGCTTAGGCGGTGAAGCTTTCTTT. Amino acid sequence: CASSLGGEAFF. Based on the CDR3 plus reference TRBV11-2 and TRBJ1-1, the full variable domain is EAGVAQSPRYKIIEKRQSVAFWCNPISGHATLYWYQQILGQGPKLLIQFQNNGVVDDSQLPKDRFSAERLKGVDSTLKIQPAKLEDSAVYLCASSLGGEAFFGQGTRLTVV.

V and J are TRBV11-2 and TRBJ1-1, with D possibly being TRBD1 (5 bases). In germline, CDR1 is SGHAT, CDR2 FQNNGV. V lost 3 bases, J lost 1 base, and 12 bases lay in between. CDR3 length: 15 amino acids. The CDR3 protein is CASSFGGLSNTEAFF. DNA for the CDR3: TGTGCCAGCAGCTTTGGGGGGTTGTCGAACACTGAAGCTTTCTTT.

This chain connects TRBV5-4 to TRBJ2-1; D is undetermined. CDR3 length: 14 residues. Germline-derived CDR1 and CDR2 are SGHNT and YYREEE (reference sequence). V dropped 0 bases and J dropped 0 bases, with 4 bases sitting between them. CDR3 nucleotides: TGTGCCAGCAGCTTGGATTTCTCCTACAATGAGCAGTTCTTC. Translation: CASSLDFSYNEQFF.